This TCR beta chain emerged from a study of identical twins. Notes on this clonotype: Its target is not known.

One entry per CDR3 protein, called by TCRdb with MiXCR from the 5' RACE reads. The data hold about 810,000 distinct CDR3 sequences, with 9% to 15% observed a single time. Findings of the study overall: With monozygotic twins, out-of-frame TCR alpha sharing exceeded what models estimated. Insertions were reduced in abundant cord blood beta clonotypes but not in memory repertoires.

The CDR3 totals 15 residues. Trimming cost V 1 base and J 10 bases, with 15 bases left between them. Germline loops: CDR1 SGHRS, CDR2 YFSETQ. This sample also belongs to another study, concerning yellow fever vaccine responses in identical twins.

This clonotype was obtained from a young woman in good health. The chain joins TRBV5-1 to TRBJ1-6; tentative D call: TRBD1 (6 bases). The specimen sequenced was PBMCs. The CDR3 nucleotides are TGCGCCAGCAGCTTGACACAGGGCTCTGGATCACCCCTCCACTTT. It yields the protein CASSLTQGSGSPLHF.